This TCR beta chain comes out of a study of blood T cell repertoires in COVID-19. The CDR3 runs 16 residues. The V gene's germline CDR1 is SQVTM and CDR2 ANQGSEA. V dropped 5 bases and J dropped 4; count of bases not matched to a gene: 10. Original handling: Amplifying reference gene primers gave estimates of nucleated cell counts. Produced via immunoSEQ multiplex PCR; TCRdb's table is partial and in-frame only. Clone size and the V and J calls come from that table; the DNA yielded D and trimming. The table has 200,000 to 250,000 clones, around nine tenths seen once. This receptor was obtained from a woman in her sixties or seventies who had recovered from COVID-19. Sequencing was performed on peripheral blood. V usage is TRBV29-1 and J usage is TRBJ2-7; 14 nucleotides line up with TRBD2. The CDR3 here is CSVTGLAGGGWYEQYF. The CDR3 coding sequence is TGCAGCGTTACCGGACTAGCGGGGGGAGGTTGGTACGAGCAGTACTTC.